This record concerns one TCR beta chain sequence. V was shortened by 0 bases and J by 4 bases, with 15 bases between the two germline ends. Looked up from germline, CDR1 is PRHDT and CDR2 is FYEKMQ (reference sequence). This CDR3 has 16 residues. These data originate in a study of blood T cell repertoires in COVID-19. The protocol was immunoSEQ multiplex PCR, while the TCRdb copy is restricted to in-frame clones and leaves out a portion. The data show some 83,000 clones, about 87% seen once. The specimen was peripheral blood. The rearrangement links TRBV13 to TRBJ1-2; perhaps TRBD1 as D (6 bases). The source of this sequence is a man in his sixties with acute or convalescent COVID-19. The DNA of the CDR3 is TGTGCCAGCAGCTTAGGGCAGGGGAATATTCCCTATGGCTACACCTTC. Translation gives CASSLGQGNIPYGYTF. Using reference TRBV13 and TRBJ1-2 for the parts outside the CDR3, the full variable domain is AAGVIQSPRHLIKEKRETATLKCYPIPRHDTVYWYQQGPGQDPQFLISFYEKMQSDKGSIPDRFSAQQFSDYHSELNMSSLELGDSALYFCASSLGQGNIPYGYTFGSGTRLTVV.